The source of this T cell receptor beta chain is a study of T-cell memory formation after mild COVID-19. In the study overall: Most TCR clusters belonged to a single donor.

Whole-study findings and limits: Contracting clones, day 15 to 85, had balanced CD4/CD8, and later expanders favored CD4+.

Looked up from germline, CDR1 is MNHNY and CDR2 is SVGAGI (reference sequence). The germline V and J ends were trimmed by 2 bases and 6 bases, with 11 bases remaining between them. CDR3 length: 14 residues. 5'RACE primed at constant segments yielded TCR alpha and TCR beta cDNA libraries bearing sample barcodes and UMIs. Using its own MiXCR run on the 5' RACE reads, TCRdb lists one record per CDR3 protein. The repertoire holds roughly 340,000 distinct CDR3 sequences, with under 25% as singletons. The table lists this clonotype with a few counts. Antigen: not known. This chain uses TRBV6-6 with TRBJ2-1; no firm D call. The source is a man between 18 and 35 years old who had mild COVID-19 (a few samples of this study predate the infection). Cell type and time point are not known. The sequenced sample was PBMCs or a T cell subset sorted from them (not recorded which). As DNA, the CDR3 is TGTGCCAGCAGTTACCAAACTGGCCCCAATGAGCAGTTCTTC. Translated, it gives CASSYQTGPNEQFF.